This is a list of T cell receptor beta chains from one sample in a study of blood T cell repertoires in COVID-19. The assay was immunoSEQ multiplex PCR, and TCRdb's table has in-frame clones only and misses some. The sample yields roughly 300,000 clones, more than 80% seen once. Specimen: peripheral blood. These TCRs come from a woman aged 25 to 39 with COVID-19, enrolled during active disease. Each CDR3 is given with its conserved first and last residue. D genes are given only for firm matches. Part of the rows lack a size; the others show once, few, many or a class for expanded clones.

d_call	clone_size	j_call	v_call	cdr3_nt	cdr3_aa
NA	once	TRBJ1-5	TRBV28	TGTGCCAGCAGCGGGGTACTGCTTAATCAGCCCCAGCATTTT	CASSGVLLNQPQHF
TRBD1	few	TRBJ1-5	TRBV27	TGTGCCAGCAGGCCATTAGACAGGGTTGGCAATCAGCCCCAGCATTTT	CASRPLDRVGNQPQHF
TRBD2	NA	TRBJ2-7	TRBV30	TGTGCCTGGAGTTCGGGACTAGCCAACGAGCAGTACTTC	CAWSSGLANEQYF
NA	NA	TRBJ1-2	TRBV5-4	TGTGCCAGCAGCTTCCGGGACACGGGTTATGGCTACACCTTC	CASSFRDTGYGYTF
TRBD2	NA	TRBJ2-3	TRBV10-2	TGCGCCAGCAGCAAGATTGGAGCGGGAGTAGTGACAGATACGCAGTATTTT	CASSKIGAGVVTDTQYF
NA	NA	TRBJ1-5	TRBV4-2	TGTGCCAGCAGCCAAGAATTGAGGAATCAGCCCCAGCATTTT	CASSQELRNQPQHF
NA	NA	TRBJ1-6	TRBV28	TGTGCCAGCAGTTTCGGGGGTAGACACAGCTCCTATAATTCACCCCTCCACTTT	CASSFGGRHSSYNSPLHF
NA	NA	TRBJ2-7	TRBV6-5	TGTGCCAGCACGAGGCAGGGGACCTCCTACGAGCAGTACTTC	CASTRQGTSYEQYF
NA	NA	TRBJ1-1	TRBV30	TGTGCCTGGATGGGCAGCATGAACACTGAAGCTTTCTTT	CAWMGSMNTEAFF
TRBD1	NA	TRBJ2-2	TRBV4-1	TGCGCCAGCAGCCTACCGGGACAGGCATCGAACACCGGGGAGCTGTTTTTT	CASSLPGQASNTGELFF
NA	few	TRBJ2-3	TRBV12-3/TRBV12-4	TGTGCCAGCAGTTTTATAGATACGCAGTATTTT	CASSFIDTQYF
NA	once	TRBJ2-2	TRBV10-3	TGTGCCATCAGTGGGGCGCGCCTAACGAACACCGGGGAGCTGTTTTTT	CAISGARLTNTGELFF
NA	NA	TRBJ1-3	TRBV11-2	TGTGCCAGCAGGGATTACAGAGCCTCTGGAAACACCATATATTTT	CASRDYRASGNTIYF
TRBD2	NA	TRBJ2-1	TRBV5-1	TGCGCCAGCAGCTTGACTAGCGGGTTCTACAATGAGCAGTTCTTC	CASSLTSGFYNEQFF
TRBD1	NA	TRBJ2-2	TRBV29-1	TGCAGCTCCCGGGACAGGGGTACCGGGGAGCTGTTTTTT	CSSRDRGTGELFF
TRBD2	NA	TRBJ2-1	TRBV10-1	TGCGCCAGCAGTGACTATGCGGGAGGCCCGGGTAGTGAGCAGTTCTTC	CASSDYAGGPGSEQFF
TRBD1	NA	TRBJ1-2	TRBV5-1	TGCGCCAGCAGTCAGCAGGGGGCTAACTATGGCTACACCTTC	CASSQQGANYGYTF
TRBD1	NA	TRBJ2-1	TRBV27	TGTGCCAGCAGGGAAACAGGGGTCATGGATGAGCAGTTCTTC	CASRETGVMDEQFF
TRBD2	NA	TRBJ2-2	TRBV5-1	TGCGCCAGCAGCCAAGAGCCTAGCGGGAGGACCGGGGAGCTGTTTTTT	CASSQEPSGRTGELFF
NA	NA	TRBJ1-2	TRBV6-6	TGTGCCAGCAGTTACTTGGCGCGAGCGGATGGCTACACCTTC	CASSYLARADGYTF
NA	NA	TRBJ1-6	TRBV5-1	TGCGCCAGCAGCTTGGACGGCAGGGGCTCACCCCTCCACTTT	CASSLDGRGSPLHF
TRBD1	NA	TRBJ1-1	TRBV6-5	TGTGCCAGCAGATTCGGACAGGTCGGAGAAACTGAAGCTTTCTTT	CASRFGQVGETEAFF
NA	NA	TRBJ1-2	TRBV24-1	TGTGCCACCAGTGATTTGGCAGGGTTCGGCTACACCTTC	CATSDLAGFGYTF
TRBD1	NA	TRBJ2-5	TRBV28	TGTGCCAGCAGTGCTCCGACAGGGACCGAGACCCAGTACTTC	CASSAPTGTETQYF
NA	NA	TRBJ1-2	TRBV18	TGTGCCAGCTCACCGCCATCACGAGGGCTCTATGGCTACACCTTC	CASSPPSRGLYGYTF
TRBD2	NA	TRBJ2-5	TRBV2	TGTGCCAGCAGTGTAAGACTAGCGGGTCTTCAAGAGACCCAGTACTTC	CASSVRLAGLQETQYF
NA	NA	TRBJ2-2	TRBV5-4	TGTGCCAGCAGCTTGGCAGAATCCGGGGAGCTGTTTTTT	CASSLAESGELFF
NA	NA	TRBJ1-2	TRBV9	TGTGCCAGCAGCGTAGATTTGGCAGGGGAAGGCTATGGCTACACCTTC	CASSVDLAGEGYGYTF
TRBD1	few	TRBJ2-7	TRBV19	TGTGCGACGAAGGGGGCTACCAATTCCTACGAGCAGTACTTC	CATKGATNSYEQYF
TRBD1	NA	TRBJ2-7	TRBV29-1	TGCAGCGTTGAAGAAGGGACAGGGTCGGGCTCCTACGAGCAGTACTTC	CSVEEGTGSGSYEQYF
NA	NA	TRBJ2-6	TRBV4-2	TGTGCCAGCAGCCAAGGGGGAGCTGGGGCCAACGTCCTGACTTTC	CASSQGGAGANVLTF
NA	NA	TRBJ1-1	TRBV6-5	TGTGCCAGCAGTTACTCGGGGAGGTACACTGAAGCTTTCTTT	CASSYSGRYTEAFF
NA	NA	TRBJ1-1	TRBV2	TGTGCCCGGCGGGGTTTCACTGAAGCTTTCTTT	CARRGFTEAFF
TRBD1	NA	TRBJ2-7	TRBV23-1	TGCGCCAGCAGTTCCCGGGGGACAGGGCCCTACGAGCAGTACTTC	CASSSRGTGPYEQYF
TRBD2	NA	TRBJ2-7	TRBV6-2/TRBV6-3	TGTGCCAGCAGTTACTCGTCTAGCGGGAGGGCCGATTACAGGGAGCAGTACTTC	CASSYSSSGRADYREQYF
NA	NA	TRBJ2-3	TRBV11-2	TGTGCCAGCAGCTTAGGAGTAACTAGCACAGATACGCAGTATTTT	CASSLGVTSTDTQYF
TRBD2	once	TRBJ2-7	TRBV5-4	TGTGCCAGCAGCCCACGGGGGGGATCAAGCTCCTACGAGCAGTACTTC	CASSPRGGSSSYEQYF
NA	NA	TRBJ1-1	TRBV19	TGTGCCAGTAGTATCCCAGGGGAGTTCGAAGCTTTCTTT	CASSIPGEFEAFF
NA	NA	TRBJ2-7	TRBV11-2	TGTGCCAGCAGCTATAGCTACGAGCAGTACTTC	CASSYSYEQYF
TRBD1	NA	TRBJ1-4	TRBV2	TGTGCCAGCAGCCGGGACAGGGATGAAAAACTGTTTTTT	CASSRDRDEKLFF
TRBD2	NA	TRBJ2-2	TRBV5-1	TGCGCCAGCAGCTTGGGTAGTAGCGGGAGTGTCTCCGGGGAGCTGTTTTTT	CASSLGSSGSVSGELFF
NA	NA	TRBJ2-5	TRBV5-1	TGCGCCAGCAGGTTGGAGGGGGCGGCAGAGACCCAGTACTTC	CASRLEGAAETQYF
TRBD2	NA	TRBJ2-5	TRBV10-3	TGTGCCATCAGTGGGACTAGAGAGACCCAGTACTTC	CAISGTRETQYF
TRBD2	NA	TRBJ2-1	TRBV5-6	TGTGCCAGCAGCTTCGGACTAGCGGGGTCGTACAATGAGCAGTTCTTC	CASSFGLAGSYNEQFF
TRBD1	few	TRBJ1-6	TRBV5-4	TGTGCCAGCAGCCAGGACAGGGGGCGCGGTAATTCACCCCTCCACTTT	CASSQDRGRGNSPLHF
NA	NA	TRBJ1-3	TRBV25-1	TGTGCCACCAGGAGGTCTAACTCTGGAAACACCATATATTTT	CATRRSNSGNTIYF
NA	NA	TRBJ2-2	TRBV4-1	TGCGCCAGCAGGACTAGTAACGCCGGGGAGCTGTTTTTT	CASRTSNAGELFF
NA	NA	TRBJ1-2	TRBV28	TGTGCCAGCAGTTTTCGGCAGCGGGGTGGCTACACCTTC	CASSFRQRGGYTF